One and the same sample provided the 25 T cell receptor beta chains below, sequenced in a study of CD8 T cells in ankylosing spondylitis. Each CDR3 protein gets one entry after TCRdb re-called the 5' RACE reads with MiXCR. The sample consists of about 240,000 distinct CDR3 sequences, about 10% of them appearing once. Sequencing was carried out using blood, either unsorted or a sorted T cell fraction (not recorded which). The receptors were sampled from a male donor with ankylosing spondylitis or in good health (not recorded which).

The gene calls are TRBV2 and TRBJ2-3; 8 bases map to TRBD2. The CDR3 covers 13 residues. The germline CDR1 and CDR2 sequences are SNHLY and FYNNEI. The ends lost 6 bases at V and 3 bases at J; junction bases unmatched: 2. The DNA of the CDR3 is TGTGCCAGCAGGTCGGGAGGGACAGATACGCAGTATTTT. This codes for CASRSGGTDTQYF.

In this sample, this clonotype turned up many times. This chain uses TRBV20-1 with TRBJ2-7; no definite D call. The CDR3 spans 14 residues. Trimming removed 3 bases from V and 5 bases from J, with 17 bases in between. From germline, CDR1 is DFQATT and CDR2 SNEGSKA (reference sequence). The CDR3 region is CSASPPDRTNEQYF. The CDR3 bases are TGCAGTGCTAGCCCCCCGGACCGCACCAACGAGCAGTACTTC.

The sample holds a few counts of this clonotype. This chain joins TRBV4-2 and TRBJ1-4; a weak D match, TRBD1 (6 bases). This CDR3 is 16 amino acids long. The V gene lost 0 bases and the J gene lost 8 bases, with 16 bases spanning the gap. Germline CDR1 reads LGHNA; CDR2 reads YNFKEQ. The CDR3 reads CASSQDAGGGREKLFF. In nucleotides, the CDR3 is TGTGCCAGCAGCCAAGACGCTGGAGGGGGGCGAGAAAAACTGTTTTTT.

For this clonotype: A much more abundant neighbour one base away suggests this may be a read error. V and J are TRBV5-1 and TRBJ2-1; no definite D call. Germline CDR1 and CDR2: SGHRS and YFSETQ. The CDR3 runs to 15 residues. CDR3 amino acids: CACSLGSGSYNEQFF. In nucleotides, the CDR3 is TGCGCCTGCAGCTTGGGGTCCGGCTCCTACAATGAGCAGTTCTTC.

The sample holds a few counts of this clonotype. The CDR3 protein is CASSPGLAGELGNEQFF. The CDR3 DNA is TGTGCCAGCAGCCCCGGACTAGCGGGGGAACTTGGGAATGAGCAGTTCTTC. V is TRBV5-4 and J is TRBJ2-1, with 13 bases lining up with TRBD2. This CDR3 is 17 amino acids long. Trimming took 4 bases from V and 7 from J; bases not matched to a gene: 11. Per the germline V gene, CDR1 is SGHNT and CDR2 is YYREEE (reference sequence).

For this clonotype: Given a much more abundant clone one base away, this may be a read error. The rearrangement links TRBV7-9 to TRBJ2-7; either TRBD1 or TRBD2 may supply D (5 bases each). The CDR3 contains 15 residues. The V end lost 5 bases, the J end lost 7 bases, and 21 bases lay between the germline ends. CDR1 is SEHNR and CDR2 is FQNEAQ in the germline V gene (reference sequence). CDR3 sequence (DNA): TGTGCCAGCAGCCCTTTGGGAACAGGATCGGGGGAGCAGTACTTC. Translation: CASSPLGTGSGEQYF.

About this clonotype itself: A much bigger clone sits one base away, suggesting this may be a read error. The chain is built from TRBV18 and TRBJ1-1, with a tentative D call TRBD1 (5 bases). Germline CDR1 KGHSH, CDR2 LQKENI. This CDR3 comprises 13 residues. The CDR3 DNA is TGTGCCAGCGTGCGACAGTCGGACACTGAAGTTTTCTTT. It yields the protein CASVRQSDTEVFF.

This clonotype was counted many times. The genes are TRBV4-2 and TRBJ2-4; no clear D gene. V gave up 1 base and J gave up 8 bases, with 12 bases separating them. The germline CDR1 and CDR2 sequences are LGHNA and YNFKEQ. The CDR3 consists of 14 residues. The CDR3 loop is CASSQGRFEDIQYF. In nucleotides, the CDR3 is TGTGCCAGCAGCCAAGGCCGATTTGAAGACATTCAGTACTTC.

This clonotype showed up many times. J is TRBJ1-5 and V is TRBV20-1, with D unresolved. This CDR3 spans 14 amino acids. Germline CDR1 DFQATT, CDR2 SNEGSKA (reference sequence). V lost 7 bases and J lost 0, with 13 bases in between. The CDR3 sequence is CSVSLGVSNQPQHF. The CDR3 DNA is TGCAGTGTCTCTCTCGGGGTTAGCAATCAGCCCCAGCATTTT.

Many counts were recorded for this clonotype. The chain joins TRBV6-1 to TRBJ1-1; 10 bases are shared with TRBD1. The CDR3 spans 13 residues. Germline CDR1 and CDR2: MNHNS and SASEGT. Trimming at V came to 5 bases and at J to 8 bases, leaving 5 bases not matched to a gene. Here the CDR3 DNA reads TGTGCCAGCAGTCCCGGGACAGGGGTCGAAGCTTTCTTT. It encodes CASSPGTGVEAFF.

As for this clonotype: No conserved phenylalanine or tryptophan is present at the end of the CDR3, so a read error is the likely explanation. The J gene is TRBJ1-1, the V gene TRBV3-1; tentative D call: TRBD1 (5 bases). The CDR3 spans 14 residues. Germline values: CDR1 LGHDT, CDR2 YNNKEL (reference sequence). CDR3 coding DNA: TGTGTCAGCAGCCCGTGGGGGGGGAGCTTTGAAGCTTTCTAT. This codes for CVSSPWGGSFEAFY.

This clonotype was observed at least ten times. A read error may account for a junction end that differs from germline. The chain joins TRBV2 to TRBJ2-3; 8 bases align to TRBD1. The CDR3 sequence is 14 residues long. Germline V gene data show CDR1 as SNHLY and CDR2 as FYNNEI. CDR3 protein: CASSGRGLPDTQYF. The CDR3 DNA reads TGTGCCAGCAGTGGCAGGGGGCTGCCAGACACGCAGTATTTT.

This clonotype was seen many times. V is TRBV28 and J is TRBJ2-7, with TRBD1 as a possible D gene (6 bases). V was shortened by 4 bases and J by 3 bases, with 19 bases between the two germline ends. Germline V lookup: CDR1 MDHEN, CDR2 SYDVKM. This CDR3 is built from 16 residues. CDR3 nucleotides: TGTGCCAGCAGTTCCTCTGGCTCCAGGGGTCTCTACGAGCAGTACTTC. This translates into CASSSSGSRGLYEQYF.

This clonotype was picked up many times. The chain uses TRBV20-1 and TRBJ1-5; tentatively, D is TRBD1 (5 bases). The germline V and J ends were trimmed by 4 bases and 1 base, with 14 bases remaining between them. This CDR3 is built from 15 residues. Germline V lookup: CDR1 DFQATT, CDR2 SNEGSKA (reference sequence). Here the CDR3 reads CSATDDKGSNQPQHF. CDR3 coding DNA: TGCAGTGCTACTGATGACAAGGGGAGCAATCAGCCCCAGCATTTT.

As concerns this clonotype: A much larger clone differs from this one at a single base, so this may be a read error. DNA of the CDR3: TGCGCCAGCAGCTTGGAGGGAGACCTTTACGAGCAGTCCTTC. Amino acid sequence: CASSLEGDLYEQSF. The chain uses TRBV5-1 and TRBJ2-7; D perhaps matches TRBD2 (5 bases). Germline V gene lookup returns CDR1 SGHRS and CDR2 YFSETQ. The CDR3 runs to 14 residues.

J is TRBJ1-2 and V is TRBV7-9; D not certain. The V gene's germline CDR1 is SEHNR and CDR2 FQNEAQ (reference sequence). The CDR3 consists of 13 residues. V was trimmed by 5 bases and J by 4 bases, leaving 11 bases between them. The DNA for the CDR3 is TGTGCCAGCAGCCTTGACACAATCTATGGCTACACCTTC. Amino acid sequence: CASSLDTIYGYTF.

This clonotype came up many times. The V gene is TRBV20-1, the J gene TRBJ1-4; 10 positions match TRBD1. Germline-derived CDR1 and CDR2 are DFQATT and SNEGSKA (reference sequence). The trim removed 0 bases at V and 5 bases at J, leaving 3 bases unmatched. The CDR3 consists of 15 residues. Here the CDR3 reads CSARERQGANEKLFF. CDR3 sequence (DNA): TGCAGTGCTAGAGAGAGACAGGGGGCGAATGAAAAACTGTTTTTT.

The chain employs TRBV18 and TRBJ2-5; the D call may be TRBD1 or TRBD2 (5 bases each). The V end was cut by 0 bases, the J end by 4 bases, with 18 bases between. The CDR3 loop spans 17 amino acids. CDR1 is KGHSH and CDR2 is LQKENI in the germline V gene. The CDR3 here is CASSPPGVPRAGETQYF. In nucleotides, the CDR3 is TGTGCCAGCTCACCACCGGGGGTACCCCGCGCCGGAGAGACCCAGTACTTC.

This clonotype was seen many times. The V call is TRBV2, the J call TRBJ2-3; maybe TRBD2 (7 bases). V gave up 6 bases and J gave up 0 bases, with 13 bases separating them. CDR3 size: 15 residues. Germline CDR1 SNHLY, CDR2 FYNNEI. The CDR3 sequence: CASSPGGGSTDTQYF. The DNA of the CDR3 is TGTGCCAGCAGCCCGGGGGGCGGTAGCACAGATACGCAGTATTTT.

This clonotype was seen a few times. The chain carries TRBV6-5 and TRBJ1-5; D is undetermined. V lost 0 bases and J 6 bases, leaving 9 bases between the germline ends. Germline V gene lookup returns CDR1 MNHEY and CDR2 SVGAGI. This CDR3 has 14 amino acids. Here the CDR3 reads CASSYSRGIQPQHF. The CDR3 bases are TGTGCCAGCAGTTACTCGAGAGGGATTCAGCCCCAGCATTTT.

This clonotype was observed a handful of times. The chain links TRBV20-1 to TRBJ1-2, with TRBD1 as a possible D gene (6 bases). The ends were cut back, 6 bases at V and 12 bases at J, with 29 bases in the middle. Germline CDR1 is DFQATT and CDR2 is SNEGSKA (reference sequence). This CDR3 spans 15 amino acids. For the CDR3, the DNA is TGCAGTGCCAACGAGCAAGTTCGGACAGTGGAAAGAGACACCTTC. Translating gives CSANEQVRTVERDTF.

This clonotype was found many times. The genes are TRBV5-1 and TRBJ2-7; a possible D gene is TRBD2 (5 bases). CDR1 and CDR2 (germline): SGHRS, YFSETQ. The V end was cut by 4 bases, the J end by 3 bases, with 11 bases between. CDR3 length: 13 amino acids. The CDR3 reads CASSPDGNYEQYF. The CDR3 DNA reads TGCGCCAGCAGCCCGGACGGGAACTACGAGCAGTACTTC.

This clonotype appeared many times. J is TRBJ2-1 and V is TRBV5-1; the D gene is possibly TRBD1 (6 bases). V was trimmed by 0 bases and J by 5 bases, leaving 21 bases between them. The CDR3 length is 18 residues. Per germline, CDR1 SGHRS and CDR2 YFSETQ. The CDR3 DNA reads as TGCGCCAGCAGCTTGGAACGTCTGGACAGACCGGGGAACAATGAGCAGTTCTTC. Its translation: CASSLERLDRPGNNEQFF.

In this sample, this clonotype turned up many times. The chain is built from TRBV24-1 and TRBJ2-1; 9 nucleotides match TRBD1. Trimming at V came to 3 bases and at J to 6 bases, leaving 8 bases not matched to a gene. The CDR3 runs to 16 residues. Germline V gene sequence: CDR1 KGHDR, CDR2 SFDVKD. The CDR3 bases are TGTGCCACCAGTGATCGACAGGGGGGTCTGATCAATGAGCAGTTCTTC. Its translation is CATSDRQGGLINEQFF.

A word on this clonotype: It may be a read error: a sequence one base away is much more abundant. The chain couples TRBV6-1 to TRBJ1-4; D not resolved. V was clipped by 6 bases and J by 0 bases, with 14 bases between them. CDR1 MNHNS and CDR2 SASEGT come from the germline V gene. The CDR3 covers 16 residues. CDR3 sequence: CASRRERGATNEKLFF. The DNA for the CDR3 is TGTGCCAGCAGGAGAGAACGGGGTGCAACTAATGAAAAACTGTTTTTT.